The 21 T cell receptor beta chains listed next were all sequenced from one sample in a study of T cells in Graves' hyperthyroidism and ophthalmopathy. RNA transcripts served as the template for amplifying TCR beta CDR3 regions. Using the HTBI primer set, a first-round RT-PCR was run on the TCR CDR3. TCRdb called the multiplex PCR reads again in MiXCR, with one record for every CDR3 protein. Of a few hundred thousand distinct CDR3 sequences detected, 14% appear once; the ten largest clones hold 15% to 20%. The sequenced sample consisted of blood. The source of these receptors is a woman aged 18-35 years with Graves' hyperthyroidism.

The chain employs TRBV5-5 and TRBJ2-1; 9 nucleotides match TRBD1. CDR1 is SGHKS and CDR2 is YYEKEE in the germline V gene (reference sequence). V was pared by 5 bases and J by 4 bases, with 10 bases of the junction left unmatched. This CDR3 is 16 amino acids long. In DNA, the CDR3 is TGTGCCAGCAGTCAAAACCCGGGACAGGGTTACAATGAGCAGTTCTTC. It specifies CASSQNPGQGYNEQFF.

This clonotype came up a few times. The V call is TRBV5-1, the J call TRBJ2-2; D is undetermined. V was shortened by 0 bases and J by 4 bases, with 10 bases between the two germline ends. Germline V gene sequence: CDR1 SGHRS, CDR2 YFSETQ. The CDR3 covers 15 residues. The CDR3 region is CASSLEGIGTGELFF. CDR3 in DNA: TGCGCCAGCAGCTTGGAAGGGATTGGCACCGGGGAGCTGTTTTTT.

This clonotype was observed many times. The J gene is TRBJ2-5, the V gene TRBV20-1, with a possible D match to TRBD2 (5 bases). CDR1 and CDR2 (germline): DFQATT, SNEGSKA (reference sequence). The CDR3 spans 16 residues. Between the trimmed V and J ends, which lost 6 bases and 4 bases, there was a span of 24 bases. CDR3 amino acids: CSAQTRQRDRAETQYF. DNA for the CDR3: TGCAGTGCCCAAACCCGGCAGAGGGATCGAGCAGAGACCCAGTACTTC.

The chain has TRBV6-2 or TRBV6-3 and TRBJ2-2, with D unresolved. V lost 5 bases to trimming and J lost 5 bases, with 12 bases between them. Looked up from germline, CDR1 is MNHEY and CDR2 is SVGEGT. The CDR3 is made up of 14 amino acids. The CDR3 is CASSIRPGTGELFF. DNA for the CDR3: TGTGCCAGCAGTATTAGGCCGGGTACCGGGGAGCTGTTTTTT.

The sample holds many counts of this clonotype. The rearrangement uses TRBV5-1 and TRBJ1-1; D possibly corresponds to TRBD1 (6 bases). Looked up from germline, CDR1 is SGHRS and CDR2 is YFSETQ. V was cut by 5 bases and J by 1 base, with 9 bases left in between. The CDR3 covers 13 residues. The CDR3 bases are TGCGCCAGCAGGGACAGCGGGAACACTGAAGCTTTCTTT. Residues: CASRDSGNTEAFF.

V usage is TRBV3-1 and J usage is TRBJ1-1, with D uncertain. This CDR3 spans 14 amino acids. The V gene lost 4 bases and the J gene lost 6 bases, with 15 bases spanning the gap. CDR1 is LGHDT, CDR2 YNNKEL, per germline (reference sequence). The CDR3 loop reads CASSPQAGVAEAFF. CDR3 nucleotides: TGTGCCAGCAGCCCCCAGGCCGGAGTCGCTGAAGCTTTCTTT.

This clonotype came up a few times. The chain recombines TRBV7-9 with TRBJ2-3; D is unresolved. There are 15 residues in the CDR3. Germline V gives CDR1 SEHNR, CDR2 FQNEAQ (reference sequence). V shed 5 bases and J shed 6 bases, with 18 bases lying between them. In DNA form, the CDR3 reads TGTGCCAGCAGCCCTTGGGCGCCCTCTGGGGATACGCAGTATTTT. Amino acid sequence: CASSPWAPSGDTQYF. The full variable domain, in which reference TRBV7-9 and TRBJ2-3 provide the parts outside the CDR3, is DTGVSQNPRHKITKRGQNVTFRCDPISEHNRLYWYRQTLGQGPEFLTYFQNEAQLEKSRLLSDRFSAERPKGSFSTLEIQRTEQGDSAMYLCASSPWAPSGDTQYFGPGTRLTVL.

CDR3 protein: CATSDPGLVSYNEQFF. CDR3 DNA: TGTGCCACCAGTGATCCCGGACTTGTCTCCTACAATGAGCAGTTCTTC. This rearrangement joins TRBV24-1 to TRBJ2-1; perhaps TRBD2 as D (5 bases). Trimming took off 3 bases at V and 0 bases at J, with 11 bases between the two ends. Germline lookup yields CDR1 KGHDR and CDR2 SFDVKD. CDR3 length equals 16 residues.

This clonotype was seen repeatedly, ten times or more. The chain carries TRBV10-3 and TRBJ2-7, with D unresolved. Germline V gene data show CDR1 as ENHRY and CDR2 as SYGVKD. CDR3 length equals 12 residues. Trimming pared 6 bases from V and 0 bases from J, leaving 6 bases between. This CDR3 is CAIRATSYEQYF. DNA of the CDR3: TGTGCCATCAGGGCTACCTCCTACGAGCAGTACTTC.

This clonotype was found a few times. With a much larger clone just one base away, this may be a read error. The chain links TRBV10-3 to TRBJ2-5; D gene ambiguous. Germline CDR1 and CDR2: ENHRY and SYGVKD. The CDR3 is made up of 11 amino acids. CDR3 sequence reads: CAISDQETQCF. In DNA, the CDR3 is TGTGCCATCAGTGATCAAGAGACCCAGTGCTTC.

This clonotype has a handful of counts. The J gene is TRBJ2-1, the V gene TRBV29-1; D unclear. The CDR3 extends over 14 amino acids. V was pared by 2 bases and J by 5 bases, with 13 bases between. Germline-derived CDR1 and CDR2 are SQVTM and ANQGSEA. CDR3 protein: CSVEKGFSNNEQFF. Written as DNA, the CDR3 is TGCAGCGTTGAAAAAGGGTTCTCGAACAATGAGCAGTTCTTC.

There are many counts of this clonotype. The chain recombines TRBV12-3 or TRBV12-4 with TRBJ1-6; 7 nucleotides line up with TRBD1. J was trimmed by 9 bases and V by 8 bases; bases with no gene match: 19. This CDR3 region has 17 residues. The CDR3 sequence is CASSGGNQGRSASPLHF. The CDR3 DNA reads TGTGCCAGCTCAGGGGGAAATCAGGGGCGGAGTGCTTCACCCCTCCACTTT.

Details on this clonotype: The junction shows a germline mismatch at one end, possibly a read error. This chain uses TRBV6-1 with TRBJ1-6, with TRBD1 matching 9 bases. This CDR3 has 15 amino acids. Germline V CDR1 and CDR2: MNHNS, SASEGT. The CDR3: CANSITGTGHSPLHF. The CDR3 nucleotides are TGTGCCAACAGTATCACCGGGACAGGGCATTCACCCCTCCACTTT.

Comment on this clonotype: Mismatch with germline at one junction end may stem from a read error. The chain carries TRBV5-6 and TRBJ1-5, with a tentative D call TRBD1 (6 bases). CDR1 and CDR2 (germline): SGHDT, YYEEEE. The CDR3 consists of 15 residues. The DNA for the CDR3 is TGTGCCAGCAGCTTGGCCCGGGGGGCCAATCAGCCCCGGCATTTT. Protein sequence: CASSLARGANQPRHF.

This clonotype was picked up a small number of times. The chain is built from TRBV19 and TRBJ2-6; a weak D match, TRBD1 (7 bases). Trimming took off 7 bases at V and 4 bases at J, with 11 bases between the two ends. Germline assignment: CDR1 LNHDA and CDR2 SQIVND (reference sequence). The CDR3 spans 14 residues. The CDR3 DNA is TGTGCCAGTAAGCCAGGGGGGGGGGCCAACGTCCTGACTTTC. This gives the protein CASKPGGGANVLTF.

There are a few counts of this clonotype. The chain carries TRBV6-6 and TRBJ2-7; 9 bases map to TRBD1. Germline-derived CDR1 and CDR2 are MNHNY and SVGAGI (reference sequence). The ends lost 2 bases at V and 3 bases at J; junction bases unmatched: 2. This CDR3 region has 14 residues. The CDR3 reads CASSYGQGNYEQYV. The CDR3 bases are TGTGCCAGCAGTTACGGACAGGGGAACTACGAGCAGTACGTC.

This clonotype was counted at least ten times. The chain has TRBV12-3 or TRBV12-4 and TRBJ2-1; 9 bases are a match to TRBD2. The CDR3 totals 15 residues. The V segment lost 1 base and the J segment 3 bases; nucleotides outside the gene matches: 1. The CDR3 loop reads CASSLGSGSYNEQFF. The CDR3 coding sequence is TGTGCCAGCAGTTTAGGTAGCGGGAGCTACAATGAGCAGTTCTTC.

This clonotype was recorded at least ten times. The rearrangement joins TRBV20-1 to TRBJ2-5; 11 bases align to TRBD1. Germline V gene data show CDR1 as DFQATT and CDR2 as SNEGSKA (reference sequence). The CDR3 totals 16 residues. J lost 6 bases, V lost 0 bases, and 9 bases had no gene match. The CDR3 coding sequence is TGCAGTGCTAGAGACCTGGGACAGGGGGAGGGAAAGACCCAGTACTTC. Translation: CSARDLGQGEGKTQYF.

This clonotype was seen repeatedly, ten times or more. The genes are TRBV18 and TRBJ2-3, with TRBD2 matching 9 bases. The CDR3 is 18 amino acids. Germline assignment: CDR1 KGHSH and CDR2 LQKENI. With 6 bases clipped from V and 1 base from J, the junction kept 14 bases outside the gene matches. In DNA, the CDR3 is TGTGCCAGCTCGCAAGAGTATAGCGGGAGCGGTGGCACAGATACGCAGTATTTT. It encodes CASSQEYSGSGGTDTQYF.

This clonotype has ten or more counts. This chain connects TRBV3-1 to TRBJ2-7; a possible D gene is TRBD2 (6 bases). Trimming stripped 1 base from V and 6 bases from J, with 13 bases between. Looked up from germline, CDR1 is LGHDT and CDR2 is YNNKEL (reference sequence). The CDR3 loop spans 14 amino acids. The CDR3 nucleotides are TGTGCCAGCAGCCAAGGGAGGAGGGGAGGCGAGCAGTACGTC. It is translated as CASSQGRRGGEQYV.

This chain uses TRBV19 with TRBJ2-3; no firm D call. Germline CDR1 is LNHDA and CDR2 is SQIVND (reference sequence). This CDR3 region has 13 residues. V lost 7 bases and J lost 2, with 10 bases in between. CDR3 region: CASNSAPTDTQYF. The CDR3 region has the DNA TGTGCCAGTAATTCCGCCCCCACAGATACGCAGTATTTT.